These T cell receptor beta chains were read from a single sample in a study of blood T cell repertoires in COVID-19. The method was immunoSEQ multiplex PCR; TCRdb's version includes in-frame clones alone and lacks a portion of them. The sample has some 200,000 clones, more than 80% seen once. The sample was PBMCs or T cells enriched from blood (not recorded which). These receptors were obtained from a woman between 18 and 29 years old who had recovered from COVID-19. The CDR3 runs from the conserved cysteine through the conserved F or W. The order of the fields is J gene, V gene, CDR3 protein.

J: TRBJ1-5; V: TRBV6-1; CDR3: CASSGKDRGLSNQPQHF
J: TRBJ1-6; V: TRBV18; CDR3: CASSLAAGSNNSPLHF
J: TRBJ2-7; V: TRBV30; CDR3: CAWARDREQYF
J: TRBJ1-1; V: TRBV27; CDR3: CASSPGDAPEAFF
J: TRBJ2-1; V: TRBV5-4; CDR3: CASSATSGEQFF
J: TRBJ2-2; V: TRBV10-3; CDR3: CAISESKASGGTNTGELFF
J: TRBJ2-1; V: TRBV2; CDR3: CASSAGRFYNEQFF
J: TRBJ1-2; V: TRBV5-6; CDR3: CASSLYGGNYGYTF
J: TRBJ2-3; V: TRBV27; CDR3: CASSSPSSTDTQYF
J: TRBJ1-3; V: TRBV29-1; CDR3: CSVEFEDRGNTIYF
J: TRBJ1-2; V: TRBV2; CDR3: CASSEEALLSYTF